Judged by abundance, the clone carrying this T cell receptor beta chain is medium-sized. The antigen remains undetermined. Time point given: sample taken at primary tumor resection. Patients with untreated early-stage non-small cell lung cancer, numbering 72, were the donors. Whole RNA, which was extracted from tumor, nontumor lung tissue or frozen PBMC, was sequenced without any cell sorting. The source of the sample is a study of spatial heterogeneity in lung cancer. Study results and caveats: Tumoral mutation counts were tracked by counts of expanded intratumoral alpha and beta TCRs.

Germline values: CDR1 SGHVS, CDR2 FQNEAQ. The V segment lost 0 bases and the J segment 5 bases; nucleotides outside the gene matches: 7. The CDR3 loop spans 16 amino acids. Each CDR3 protein gets one entry after TCRdb re-called the 5' RACE reads with MiXCR. The data hold about 4,200 distinct CDR3 sequences, with under 7% observed a single time. The sequencing used lung tumor tissue, collected at surgery. The rearrangement joins TRBV7-8 to TRBJ2-7; 10 bases fit TRBD1. The receptor's source is a male donor with early-stage non-small cell lung cancer. The CDR3 reads CASSLALRTGGDEQYF. The CDR3 DNA follows: TGTGCCAGCAGCTTAGCGCTTAGGACAGGGGGTGACGAGCAGTACTTC.